Here is one TCR beta chain with its context. Per the original data handling: Nucleated cell number was recorded as an estimate derived from reference gene primer amplification. The protocol was immunoSEQ multiplex PCR, while the TCRdb copy is restricted to in-frame clones and leaves out a portion. That table gives V, J and clone size, and the DNA gave D and trimming. Seen here are just over 90,000 clones, about 90% observed once, and the top ten hold 1.5%. Germline V gives CDR1 LGHNA, CDR2 YNFKEQ. The V end lost 4 bases, the J end lost 0 bases, and 8 bases lay between the germline ends. This CDR3 is built from 14 residues. This sample is drawn from a study of blood T cell repertoires in COVID-19. In the study overall: The United States, Italy and Spain supplied acute and convalescent COVID-19 samples. The analysed material was cDNA or gDNA that came from T cells, B-cell-depleted T cells, or PBMCs.

The chain joins TRBV4-2 to TRBJ2-3; D gene ambiguous. The origin of this receptor is a human donor with active COVID-19. The donor label of this sample is uncertain. Sequencing was performed on peripheral blood. DNA of the CDR3: TGTGCCAGCAGCCCCACCGGTAGCACAGATACGCAGTATTTT. It is translated as CASSPTGSTDTQYF.